These 20 T cell receptor beta chains came from one sample sequenced in a study of T-cell memory formation after mild COVID-19. TCRdb analysed the 5' RACE reads with MiXCR anew, one entry per CDR3 protein. The table shows 470,000 or so distinct CDR3 sequences, with roughly 18% occurring only once. Input material: PBMCs or a T cell subset sorted from them (not recorded which). These receptors were obtained from a man between 18 and 29 years old who had mild COVID-19 (a few samples of this study predate the infection). Cell type and time point are not known.

This clonotype was counted at least ten times. V is TRBV4-1 and J is TRBJ2-3; 7 nucleotides match TRBD2. CDR1 is MGHRA and CDR2 is YSYEKL in the germline V gene. J was trimmed by 0 bases and V by 2 bases; bases with no gene match: 8. The CDR3 runs 17 residues. CDR3 DNA sequence: TGCGCCAGCAGCCAACTTCGTCTAGCGGATAGCACAGATACGCAGTATTTT. Protein: CASSQLRLADSTDTQYF.

The chain combines TRBV4-3 with TRBJ1-2; no reliable D call. This CDR3 spans 15 amino acids. Germline V gene lookup returns CDR1 LGHNA and CDR2 YSLEER. The V end lost 3 bases, the J end lost 4 bases, and 15 bases lay between the germline ends. This chain's CDR3 is CASSQRTGNIYGYTF. The CDR3 DNA follows: TGCGCCAGCAGCCAGAGAACGGGGAACATCTATGGCTACACCTTC.

This clonotype was counted a few times. The chain recombines TRBV2 with TRBJ2-7; 7 positions agree with TRBD1. The CDR3 spans 12 residues. Germline-derived CDR1 and CDR2 are SNHLY and FYNNEI. With 7 bases clipped from V and 4 bases from J, the junction kept 4 bases outside the gene matches. CDR3 sequence reads: CASTRDSYEQYV. The CDR3 DNA is TGTGCCAGCACCAGGGACAGTTACGAGCAGTACGTC.

This clonotype was detected once. One end of the junction varies from germline; a read error may be responsible. The chain carries TRBV29-1 and TRBJ2-2; D ambiguous. CDR1 is SQVTM and CDR2 is ANQGSEA in the germline V gene. The CDR3 extends over 14 amino acids. CDR3 protein: CSVSPSANIGELFF. The CDR3 bases are TGCAGCGTTTCCCCGTCCGCGAACATCGGGGAGCTGTTTTTT.

This clonotype came up a few times. The chain uses TRBV6-5 and TRBJ1-3; D call uncertain. Trimming took off 6 bases at V and 4 bases at J, with 13 bases between the two ends. Germline assignment: CDR1 MNHEY and CDR2 SVGAGI. The CDR3 has 14 amino acids. CDR3 protein: CASRRPGSGNTIYF. In DNA form, the CDR3 reads TGTGCCAGCAGGCGCCCCGGGTCCGGAAACACCATATATTTT.

CDR3 in amino acids: CSVEILTSGGVVDYNEQFF. The DNA for the CDR3 is TGCAGCGTTGAAATCCTGACTAGCGGGGGGGTTGTCGACTACAATGAGCAGTTCTTC. The V call is TRBV29-1, the J call TRBJ2-1, with 14 bases identical to TRBD2. The CDR3 has 19 residues. The V gene end was trimmed by 2 bases and the J gene end by 3 bases; junction bases not matched to a gene: 12. Germline V gene data show CDR1 as SQVTM and CDR2 as ANQGSEA.

Only a few counts were recorded for this clonotype. The CDR3, as DNA: TGTGCCAGCATCAGGGGAGGGGGAGATACGCAGTATTTT. Protein sequence: CASIRGGGDTQYF. The V and J genes are TRBV7-2 and TRBJ2-3; possible D gene TRBD2, 7 bases. This CDR3 spans 13 amino acids. Deletions cut 7 bases from V and 5 bases from J, with 13 bases between. The germline gives CDR1 SGHTA, CDR2 FQGNSA.

V gene TRBV4-2 combines with J gene TRBJ2-2; a weak D match, TRBD2 (6 bases). The CDR3 consists of 17 residues. Between the trimmed V and J ends, which lost 4 bases and 0 bases, there was a span of 15 bases. Germline V gene lookup returns CDR1 LGHNA and CDR2 YNFKEQ. The CDR3 DNA is TGTGCCAGCAGCCGACAAGGCCCGGGGGCGAACACCGGGGAGCTGTTTTTT. Its translation is CASSRQGPGANTGELFF.

This clonotype was recorded a few times. This chain connects TRBV4-2 to TRBJ1-2; D unresolved. V was shortened by 4 bases and J by 4 bases, with 16 bases between the two germline ends. CDR3 length equals 15 residues. The germline CDR1 and CDR2 sequences are LGHNA and YNFKEQ. In nucleotides, the CDR3 is TGTGCCAGCAGCCTAGGAGGCCAGGCTGGCTATGGCTACACCTTC. The encoded protein is CASSLGGQAGYGYTF.

This rearrangement joins TRBV28 to TRBJ2-3; D unresolved. Germline-derived CDR1 and CDR2 are MDHEN and SYDVKM. Trimming left V 3 bases short and J 4 bases short, with 14 bases between. The CDR3 has 15 amino acids. CDR3 bases: TGTGCCAGCAGTTTCCGGGTTTCTGTAGCAGATACGCAGTATTTT. It specifies CASSFRVSVADTQYF.

V and J are TRBV20-1 and TRBJ1-3, with D perhaps matching TRBD1 (5 bases). The CDR3 covers 14 residues. Looked up from germline, CDR1 is DFQATT and CDR2 is SNEGSKA (reference sequence). V was pared by 7 bases and J by 9 bases, with 22 bases between. This chain's CDR3 is CSVRPGSQGGTIYF. CDR3 DNA sequence: TGCAGTGTCCGCCCGGGTAGTCAGGGAGGCACCATATATTTT.

The rearrangement links TRBV12-3 or TRBV12-4 to TRBJ2-2, with D unresolved. The CDR3 covers 12 residues. V was pared by 5 bases and J by 3 bases, with 4 bases between. CDR3 amino acids: CASSTHTGELFF. CDR3 coding DNA: TGTGCCAGCAGTACCCACACCGGGGAGCTGTTTTTT.

The rearrangement uses TRBV6-6 and TRBJ2-5; 9 positions match TRBD2. Germline V lookup: CDR1 MNHNY, CDR2 SVGAGI (reference sequence). The trim removed 5 bases at V and 1 base at J, leaving 11 bases unmatched. CDR3 length: 17 amino acids. The CDR3 coding sequence is TGTGCCAGCAGTACCCCCCTGTCTAGCGGGGTCCAAGAGACCCAGTACTTC. It translates to CASSTPLSSGVQETQYF.

The chain couples TRBV9 to TRBJ2-1; D is unclear. Germline CDR1 is SGDLS and CDR2 is YYNGEE. V was cut by 0 bases and J by 6 bases, with 7 bases left in between. The CDR3 covers 13 residues. The CDR3 bases are TGTGCCAGCAGCGTAGCCCCCACCAATGAGCAGTTCTTC. It translates to CASSVAPTNEQFF. Full variable domain (rest looked up from reference TRBV9 and TRBJ2-1): DSGVTQTPKHLITATGQRVTLRCSPRSGDLSVYWYQQSLDQGLQFLIQYYNGEERAKGNILERFSAQQFPDLHSELNLSSLELGDSALYFCASSVAPTNEQFFGPGTRLTVL.

The chain combines TRBV20-1 with TRBJ2-5, with D tentatively TRBD2 (6 bases). Germline CDR1 reads DFQATT; CDR2 reads SNEGSKA (reference sequence). V was cut by 2 bases and J by 3 bases, with 16 bases left in between. The CDR3 is 15 residues long. The CDR3 DNA sequence: TGCAGTGCTAGAAGAGCTGCGGGGCGGGAAGAGACCCAGTACTTC. Translation: CSARRAAGREETQYF.

This clonotype was detected ten times or more. The chain recombines TRBV5-6 with TRBJ2-1, with 11 bases matching TRBD1. Looked up from germline, CDR1 is SGHDT and CDR2 is YYEEEE. The CDR3 consists of 15 residues. V gave up 3 bases and J gave up 4 bases; unmatched junction bases: 3. The CDR3 DNA reads TGTGCCAGCAGCTCCGGGACAGGGGGATACAATGAGCAGTTCTTC. Translated, it gives CASSSGTGGYNEQFF.

V gene TRBV9 combines with J gene TRBJ2-5, with D perhaps given as TRBD1 or TRBD2 (6 bases each). The length of the CDR3 is 15 residues. Trimming took off 0 bases at V and 3 bases at J, with 12 bases between the two ends. Germline V gene lookup returns CDR1 SGDLS and CDR2 YYNGEE. The chain's CDR3 is CASSVGVGGKETQYF. The CDR3, as DNA: TGTGCCAGCAGCGTAGGGGTCGGGGGCAAAGAGACCCAGTACTTC.

This rearrangement joins TRBV3-1 to TRBJ2-2; D is possibly TRBD1 or TRBD2 (5 bases each). The length of the CDR3 is 17 residues. V lost 3 bases and J lost 5, with 19 bases in between. The V gene's germline CDR1 is LGHDT and CDR2 YNNKEL (reference sequence). The CDR3, as DNA: TGTGCCAGCAGCCACCAATTTCAGTCGGGGCGTACCGGGGAGCTGTTTTTT. Its translation: CASSHQFQSGRTGELFF.

This clonotype was seen ten or more times. This rearrangement joins TRBV12-3 or TRBV12-4 to TRBJ2-7; TRBD1 aligns across 7 bases. The V and J ends lost 5 bases and 3 bases, in that order; junction bases with no gene match: 4. This CDR3 region has 13 residues. The CDR3 region is CASSPRDSYEQYV. CDR3 nucleotide sequence: TGTGCCAGCAGTCCCCGGGACAGCTACGAGCAGTACGTC.

The chain combines TRBV7-3 with TRBJ2-4, with 10 bases fitting TRBD2. V lost 5 bases to trimming and J lost 8 bases; unmatched junction nucleotides: 6. This CDR3 has 14 amino acids. Germline-derived CDR1 and CDR2 are SGHTA and FQGTGA. Written as DNA, the CDR3 is TGTGCCAGCAGCGAAACCGGGACTAGCGACATTCAGTACTTC. Residues: CASSETGTSDIQYF. The entire variable domain, with the rest obtained from reference TRBV7-3 and TRBJ2-4, is as follows: GAGVSQTPSNKVTEKGKYVELRCDPISGHTALYWYRQSLGQGPEFLIYFQGTGAADDSGLPNDRFFAVRPEGSVSTLKIQRTERGDSAVYLCASSETGTSDIQYFGAGTRLSVL.